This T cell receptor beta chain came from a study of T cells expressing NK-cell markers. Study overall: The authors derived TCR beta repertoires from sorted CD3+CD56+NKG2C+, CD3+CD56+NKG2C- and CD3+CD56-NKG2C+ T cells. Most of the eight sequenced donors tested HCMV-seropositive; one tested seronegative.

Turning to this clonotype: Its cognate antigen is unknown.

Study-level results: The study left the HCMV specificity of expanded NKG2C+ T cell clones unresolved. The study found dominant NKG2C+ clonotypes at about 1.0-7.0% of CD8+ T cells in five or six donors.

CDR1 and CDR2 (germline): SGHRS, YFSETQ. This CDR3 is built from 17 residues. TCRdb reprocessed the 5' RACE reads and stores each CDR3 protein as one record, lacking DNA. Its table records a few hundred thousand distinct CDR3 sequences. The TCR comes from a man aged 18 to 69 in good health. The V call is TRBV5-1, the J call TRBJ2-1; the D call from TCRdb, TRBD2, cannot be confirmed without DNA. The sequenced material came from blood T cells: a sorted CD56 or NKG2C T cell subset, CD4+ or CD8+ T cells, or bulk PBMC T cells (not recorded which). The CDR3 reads CASSHTSGGALGNEQFF.